A single sample is the source of the 12 T cell receptor beta chains below, sequenced in a study of blood T cell repertoires in COVID-19. Here immunoSEQ multiplex PCR was the method, and the copy in TCRdb shows in-frame clones only, minus some. This table has tens of thousands of clones, roughly 90% appearing once. Sequenced material: peripheral blood. The origin of the receptors is a man aged 50 to 60 with active or convalescent COVID-19.

J is TRBJ2-7 and V is TRBV21-1; no check of the table's D call, TRBD1, against the DNA was made. TRBV21-1 is a known pseudogene. This CDR3 comprises 17 residues. The CDR3 bases are TGTGCCAGCAGCAAAATCTCGGGGACAGGACACCTTTACGAGCAGTACTTC. It is translated as CASSKISGTGHLYEQYF.

V gene TRBV7-2 combines with J gene TRBJ2-1; 8 bases match TRBD1. The V segment lost 3 bases and the J segment 0 bases; nucleotides outside the gene matches: 1. The V gene's germline CDR1 is SGHTA and CDR2 FQGNSA. This CDR3 comprises 15 residues. DNA for the CDR3: TGTGCCAGCAGCTTTACAGGGGGCTCCTACAATGAGCAGTTCTTC. Translating it yields CASSFTGGSYNEQFF.

The chain recombines TRBV7-2 with TRBJ1-5; 10 nucleotides line up with TRBD1. CDR3 length: 15 amino acids. Germline loops: CDR1 SGHTA, CDR2 FQGNSA. Trimming cost V 4 bases and J 8 bases; bases outside gene matches: 8. CDR3 nucleotide sequence: TGTGCCAGCAGCTACGGGACAGGGGCTGGGGAGCCCCAGCATTTT. Its protein product is CASSYGTGAGEPQHF.

The genes are TRBV10-2 and TRBJ1-1; D is perhaps TRBD1 (6 bases). The CDR3 totals 12 residues. Germline values: CDR1 WSHSY, CDR2 SAAADI. Trimming cost V 7 bases and J 10 bases, with 16 bases left between them. The CDR3, as DNA: TGCGCCAGCAAGGAGGGGGGGGCTGGAGCTTTCTTT. Translated, it gives CASKEGGAGAFF.

The V gene is TRBV19, the J gene TRBJ2-1, with 7 bases aligning to TRBD2. J was trimmed by 1 base and V by 3 bases; bases with no gene match: 9. The CDR3 loop spans 17 amino acids. CDR1 is LNHDA and CDR2 is SQIVND in the germline V gene (reference sequence). The CDR3 nucleotides are TGTGCCAGTAGTATCCGGACTAGTAGTAGTTCCTACAATGAGCAGTTCTTC. Its translation: CASSIRTSSSSYNEQFF. The full variable domain, completed using reference TRBV19 and TRBJ2-1, is DGGITQSPKYLFRKEGQNVTLSCEQNLNHDAMYWYRQDPGQGLRLIYYSQIVNDFQKGDIAEGYSVSREKKESFPLTVTSAQKNPTAFYLCASSIRTSSSSYNEQFFGPGTRLTVL.

V and J are TRBV5-4 and TRBJ2-1; D is perhaps TRBD2 (5 bases). Germline CDR1 is SGHNT and CDR2 is YYREEE (reference sequence). The CDR3 length is 14 residues. The V and J ends lost 3 bases and 5 bases respectively, with 12 bases between them. CDR3 nucleotides: TGTGCCAGCAGCTCCCATAGCGCCGACAATGAGCAGTTCTTC. This sequence encodes CASSSHSADNEQFF.

V and J are TRBV5-4 and TRBJ1-2; D possibly corresponds to TRBD1 (6 bases). Germline V gives CDR1 SGHNT, CDR2 YYREEE (reference sequence). Trimming pared 4 bases from V and 1 base from J, leaving 11 bases between. This CDR3 spans 14 amino acids. CDR3 amino acids: CASSRDTINYGYTF. Here the CDR3 DNA reads TGTGCCAGCAGCCGGGACACAATTAACTATGGCTACACCTTC. Complete variable domain (other parts from reference TRBV5-4 and TRBJ1-2): ETGVTQSPTHLIKTRGQQVTLRCSSQSGHNTVSWYQQALGQGPQFIFQYYREEENGRGNFPPRFSGLQFPNYSSELNVNALELDDSALYLCASSRDTINYGYTFGSGTRLTVV.

The V and J genes are TRBV30 and TRBJ2-3; 13 bases are shared with TRBD2. Germline lookup yields CDR1 GTSNPN and CDR2 SVGIG (reference sequence). The CDR3 is 16 residues long. The V segment lost 2 bases and the J segment 2 bases; nucleotides outside the gene matches: 4. CDR3 in amino acids: CAWSLLAGGYTDTQYF. DNA of the CDR3: TGTGCCTGGAGTTTACTAGCGGGGGGGTACACAGATACGCAGTATTTT.

The genes are TRBV6-2 or TRBV6-3 and TRBJ1-5, with D tentatively TRBD1 (6 bases). The CDR3 length is 15 residues. V lost 3 bases and J lost 2, with 11 bases in between. Germline V gene data show CDR1 as MNHEY and CDR2 as SVGEGT. The CDR3 region is CASSYWAGGNQPQHF. CDR3 DNA: TGTGCCAGCAGTTATTGGGCAGGGGGCAATCAGCCCCAGCATTTT.

The rearrangement links TRBV3-1 (or the pseudogene TRBV3-2) to TRBJ1-6, with D hard to call. Trimming cost V 0 bases and J 8 bases, with 14 bases left between them. There are 16 residues in the CDR3. Germline-derived CDR1 and CDR2 are LGHDT and YNNKEL (reference sequence). CDR3 nucleotide sequence: TGTGCCAGCAGCCAAGAAGTGGGAGATTGGGATTCACCCCTCCACTTT. This gives the protein CASSQEVGDWDSPLHF.

The chain employs TRBV6-4 and TRBJ1-2; 11 bases fit TRBD1. Germline-derived CDR1 and CDR2 are MRHNA and SNTAGT. Unmatched junction bases numbered 4, after V lost 3 bases and J lost 4 bases. This CDR3 comprises 15 residues. The CDR3 sequence is CASSERTGGLYGYTF. CDR3 sequence (DNA): TGTGCCAGCAGTGAACGGACAGGGGGCCTCTATGGCTACACCTTC.

The chain links TRBV6-5 to TRBJ2-3; maybe TRBD2 (6 bases). This CDR3 has 16 amino acids. Germline V gives CDR1 MNHEY, CDR2 SVGAGI. The V end was cut by 4 bases, the J end by 6 bases, with 20 bases between. CDR3 protein: CASSLQGATGADTQYF. As DNA, the CDR3 is TGTGCCAGCAGTTTGCAGGGCGCCACGGGAGCGGATACGCAGTATTTT.